This T cell receptor (beta chain) is drawn from a study of cytomegalovirus exposure and HLA in healthy donors. The study's findings and limits: Analyzed later, association rates of TCRs varied across HLA loci, with DRB1 most and HLA-C fewest. Data from an earlier analysis indicated that most TCR beta V segments were productive either about 90% or about 30% of the time.

Points on this clone: Its antigen is as yet unknown.

Germline V gene sequence: CDR1 MNHEY, CDR2 SVGAGI. The CDR3 is made up of 15 amino acids. 13 Jbeta primers and 60 Vbeta primers were used for the PCR. Assay used: immunoSEQ multiplex PCR; TCRdb lists only in-frame clones, some missing. The data hold about 190,000 clones, with roughly 87% observed a single time. Donors in the study were healthy people who gave bone marrow. The sequence was obtained from a boy aged 2 to 10 in good health and CMV-seronegative. The chain combines TRBV6-5 with TRBJ2-5; the match to TRBD2 covers 13 bases. The DNA matches TRBJ2-7 better at its end, which makes the J call doubtful. Material for sequencing was PBMCs. The CDR3 loop reads CASRRTSGSFYEQYF. The CDR3, as DNA: TGTGCCAGCAGACGGACTAGCGGGAGTTTTTACGAGCAGTACTTC.